Below, one T cell receptor (beta chain) is given with its context. A library of TCRbeta sequences, prepared with unique molecular identifiers, was generated. TCRdb called the PCR reads again in MiXCR, with one record for every CDR3 protein. The table shows around 800,000 distinct CDR3 sequences, with 15% to 20% occurring only once. The entry originates in a study of T-cell reconstitution after alpha-beta-depleted transplantation in children. CDR1 is LGHNA and CDR2 is YNFKEQ in the germline V gene. The V gene end was trimmed by 0 bases and the J gene end by 6 bases; junction bases not matched to a gene: 14. This CDR3 comprises 18 residues.

The sequence derives from a male patient aged 10 to 17 who had a stem cell transplant for acute lymphoblastic leukemia, so the T cells may come from the graft donor. The sample here was PBMCs, mostly from graft donor cells, taken 360 days after TCRalphabeta/CD19-depleted stem cell transplant. This sequence joins TRBV4-2 and TRBJ2-4, with 7 bases identical to TRBD2. The CDR3: CASSQDYSGPIERNIQYF. The CDR3 nucleotides are TGTGCCAGCAGCCAAGATTATAGCGGGCCGATAGAGAGAAACATTCAGTACTTC.